This record covers a single T cell receptor beta chain. Everyone who took part was roughly 18 to 95 years old, and they came from over 20 US areas. Participants were placed into cohorts based on the clinical history they reported. This entry belongs to a study of blood T cell repertoires in COVID-19. The wider study: COVID-19 samples, acute and convalescent, were from the United States, Italy and Spain. The analysed material was cDNA or gDNA that came from T cells, B-cell-depleted T cells, or PBMCs.

Data came from immunoSEQ multiplex PCR; TCRdb stores just in-frame clones and leaves some out. The sample holds some 250,000 clones; roughly nine tenths are singletons and the top ten take 1.2%. The CDR3 consists of 16 residues. From germline, CDR1 is SGHTA and CDR2 FQGNSA. With 5 bases removed from V and 0 bases from J, the gap between germline ends came to 13 bases. The chain uses TRBV7-2 and TRBJ1-4; possible D gene TRBD1, 6 bases. Specimen: PBMCs or T cells enriched from blood (not recorded which). The TCR comes from a human donor in a cohort exposed to, infected with or recovered from COVID-19 (not recorded which). The donor label of this sample is uncertain. The CDR3 nucleotides are TGTGCCAGCAGCCTTAGAGGGACACCAACTAATGAAAAACTGTTTTTT. Its protein product is CASSLRGTPTNEKLFF.